This T cell receptor beta chain was found in a study of OX40 agonist ivuxolimab in advanced cancers. About the research overall: The patients' treatment was ivuxolimab, an agonistic anti-OX40 (CD134) antibody.

Autoimmune disease history or systemic immunosuppression meant exclusion. The protocol was immunoSEQ multiplex PCR, while the TCRdb copy is restricted to in-frame clones and leaves out a portion. The sample lists 45,000 or so clones, approximately 91% seen once, with about 20% in the top ten. Germline V lookup: CDR1 LNHDA, CDR2 SQIVND (reference sequence). V lost 5 bases, J lost 8 bases, and 9 bases stayed unmatched. CDR3 size: 15 residues. This clone showed up just once. This sample comprised CD4+ or CD8+ T cells sorted from blood, obtained in a trial of the OX40 agonist ivuxolimab. The clonotype originates from an adult with an advanced solid tumor such as melanoma, head and neck, liver or kidney cancer. The chain has TRBV19 and TRBJ2-1; the match to TRBD1 covers 10 bases. The CDR3 protein is CASSLTGGARDEQFF. The CDR3 DNA is TGTGCCAGTAGTTTGACAGGGGGCGCCCGGGATGAGCAGTTCTTC.